The TCR beta chain described here comes from a study of CD8 T cells in Susac syndrome. Reverse transcription of about 0.45 to 1 ug RNA used random hexamers. The immunoSEQ assay covered 54 Vbeta and 13 Jbeta segments for CDR3. One entry per CDR3 protein results from TCRdb running MiXCR on the immunoSEQ multiplex PCR reads. The data show 150,000 to 200,000 distinct CDR3 sequences, 90% to 95% seen once. Findings and caveats of the study: The CD4+ T cell repertoire of patients with Susac syndrome showed no detectable clonal expansion.

Germline-derived CDR1 and CDR2 are LGHNA and YNFKEQ. CDR3 length: 15 residues. V dropped 0 bases and J dropped 5 bases, with 13 bases sitting between them. On this clonotype itself: What it binds is unknown.

CD8+ and CD4+ T cells from blood underwent TCR beta sequencing. The chain carries TRBV4-2 and TRBJ2-5; perhaps TRBD2 as D (6 bases). This clonotype was sampled from a human donor with Susac syndrome. The sequencing sample was made of CD4+ T cells from PBMCs. The CDR3 region has the DNA TGTGCCAGCAGCCAAGATGGGGTAGCGGCGGAGACCCAGTACTTC. Translating gives CASSQDGVAAETQYF.